Given below is one T cell receptor (beta chain) in context. The data were produced by immunoSEQ multiplex PCR, yet TCRdb's version contains in-frame clones alone and is incomplete. Of 100,000 or so clones in the sample, roughly nine tenths were seen once. This CDR3 has 13 residues. Trimming pared 3 bases from V and 4 bases from J, leaving 7 bases between. The data belong to a study of T cell responses to AZD1222 COVID-19 vaccine. The sequenced sample was peripheral blood, obtained on day 0 of AZD1222 vaccination. The chain couples TRBV12-3 or TRBV12-4 to TRBJ1-3; D unresolved. The sequence came from an adult in good health. Written as DNA, the CDR3 is TGTGCCAGCAGTTTCGGGGAAGGAAACACCATATATTTT. Protein product: CASSFGEGNTIYF.